The 29 T cell receptor beta chains below all came from one sample that was sequenced in a study of T cell repertoires in aging, cancer and after chemotherapy. Amplification of TCR beta used genomic DNA extracted from peripheral blood. TRB rearrangements spanning V, D and J were amplified using mixed TRB-A/B primers. TCRdb reprocessed the multiplex PCR reads with MiXCR, giving one entry per CDR3 protein. The table lists some 760 distinct CDR3 sequences, less than 40% of them singletons. The sequencing input was blood. These receptors were collected from a human donor with a solid tumor.

There are a few counts of this clonotype. The gene calls are TRBV2 and TRBJ1-6; 11 bases align to TRBD1. Germline V gene lookup returns CDR1 SNHLY and CDR2 FYNNEI. V gave up 6 bases and J gave up 10 bases; unmatched junction bases: 11. CDR3 length: 16 amino acids. DNA of the CDR3: TGTGCCAGCAGCGGGACAGGGGGACGGGGTGGATCACCCCTCCACTTT. Residues: CASSGTGGRGGSPLHF. The full variable domain, rest sourced from reference TRBV2 and TRBJ1-6, is EPEVTQTPSHQVTQMGQEVILRCVPISNHLYFYWYRQILGQKVEFLVSFYNNEISEKSEIFDDQFSVERPDGSNFTLKIRSTKLEDSAMYFCASSGTGGRGGSPLHFGNGTRLTVT.

The chain joins TRBV12-3 or TRBV12-4 to TRBJ2-1, with 9 bases fitting TRBD2. The CDR3 loop spans 19 amino acids. V lost 5 bases to trimming and J lost 0 bases; unmatched junction nucleotides: 14. The CDR3 here is CASSLTPGTSKSSYNEQFF. In DNA form, the CDR3 reads TGTGCCAGCAGTCTAACGCCCGGGACTAGCAAAAGCTCCTACAATGAGCAGTTCTTC.

This clonotype was counted only a few times. This chain joins TRBV28 and TRBJ1-6; unclear D gene. The CDR3 is made up of 12 amino acids. Germline V gene sequence: CDR1 MDHEN, CDR2 SYDVKM. Trimming pared 3 bases from V and 9 bases from J, leaving 6 bases between. The CDR3: CASSFKGSPLHF. In nucleotides, the CDR3 is TGTGCCAGCAGTTTTAAGGGTTCACCCCTCCACTTT.

In this sample, this clonotype is large (0.1 to 1%). The chain recombines TRBV27 with TRBJ1-4; 8 bases match TRBD1. This CDR3 contains 14 residues. In germline, CDR1 is MNHEY, CDR2 SMNVEV (reference sequence). The V and J ends lost 4 bases and 7 bases, in that order; junction bases with no gene match: 5. CDR3 residues: CASSSGGTGEKLFF. For the CDR3, the DNA is TGTGCCAGCAGTTCAGGGGGCACGGGTGAAAAACTGTTTTTT.

This clonotype was observed a handful of times. The chain couples TRBV4-1 to TRBJ2-7; D uncertain. Germline CDR1 MGHRA, CDR2 YSYEKL. This CDR3 spans 14 amino acids. The V gene lost 0 bases and the J gene lost 2 bases, with 8 bases spanning the gap. The DNA of the CDR3 is TGCGCCAGCAGCCAAGATGCAGCCACCTACGAGCAGTACTTC. Translated: CASSQDAATYEQYF.

This clonotype is large (0.1 to 1%). V is TRBV19 and J is TRBJ1-2, with D unresolved. The CDR3 spans 11 residues. The V gene's germline CDR1 is LNHDA and CDR2 SQIVND (reference sequence). Deletions cut 6 bases from V and 1 base from J, with 3 bases between. CDR3 DNA sequence: TGTGCCAGTAGGGTTAACTATGGCTACACCTTC. As protein: CASRVNYGYTF. The full variable domain, with the rest looked up from reference TRBV19 and TRBJ1-2, is DGGITQSPKYLFRKEGQNVTLSCEQNLNHDAMYWYRQDPGQGLRLIYYSQIVNDFQKGDIAEGYSVSREKKESFPLTVTSAQKNPTAFYLCASRVNYGYTFGSGTRLTVV.

The rearrangement joins TRBV5-6 to TRBJ2-5; D not certain. V was cut by 0 bases and J by 2 bases, with 8 bases left in between. This CDR3 contains 14 residues. Germline loops: CDR1 SGHDT, CDR2 YYEEEE. The CDR3 sequence is CASSLEYQQETQYF. CDR3 in DNA: TGTGCCAGCAGCTTGGAGTACCAGCAAGAGACCCAGTACTTC.

By share, this clonotype ranks as large (0.1 to 1%). The gene calls are TRBV7-2 and TRBJ1-2, with TRBD1 matching over 7 bases. The length of the CDR3 is 14 residues. J gave up 8 bases and V 6 bases, and 12 bases lay outside the gene matches. Germline V gene sequence: CDR1 SGHTA, CDR2 FQGNSA. The CDR3 reads CASSYTTGAGGYTF. CDR3 nucleotides: TGTGCCAGCAGTTATACTACAGGGGCCGGGGGCTACACCTTC.

This clonotype was seen a single time. A single base separates this from a much larger clone, so it may be a read error. This chain links TRBV12-3 or TRBV12-4 with TRBJ1-2; no clear D. Trimming removed 4 bases at V and 6 bases at J, with 12 bases between. There are 13 residues in the CDR3. The CDR3 DNA reads TGTGCCAGCAGTTGTAAGGTGTCGGATGGCTACACCTTC. Its protein product is CASSCKVSDGYTF.

The V and J genes are TRBV29-1 and TRBJ2-1; the D gene is possibly TRBD2 (6 bases). The germline V gene has CDR1 SQVTM and CDR2 ANQGSEA. The length of the CDR3 is 13 residues. V lost 8 bases, J lost 5 bases, and 16 bases lay in between. This CDR3 is CSSCRDLHNEQFF. The CDR3 DNA follows: TGCAGCTCCTGCCGGGACTTACACAATGAGCAGTTCTTC.

This clonotype was detected only a few times. The J gene is TRBJ1-1, the V gene TRBV12-3 or TRBV12-4; 7 bases are a match to TRBD1. Trimming removed 5 bases from V and 0 bases from J; junction bases left unmatched: 18. The CDR3 totals 19 residues. CDR3 in DNA: TGTGCCAGCAGTCCGCGCGCCGGGGCAGGGGGACACATGAACACTGAAGCTTTCTTT. It codes for CASSPRAGAGGHMNTEAFF.

By frequency in the sample, this clonotype is large. This chain joins TRBV19 and TRBJ1-2; D is unresolved. The V end was cut by 6 bases, the J end by 4 bases, with 9 bases between. There are 12 residues in the CDR3. The germline CDR1 and CDR2 sequences are LNHDA and SQIVND (reference sequence). As DNA, the CDR3 is TGTGCCAGTAGCGTGGGGTTCTATGGCTACACCTTC. Its translation is CASSVGFYGYTF.

This chain uses TRBV7-9 with TRBJ2-1; D ambiguous. V gave up 5 bases and J gave up 0 bases, with 17 bases separating them. The germline CDR1 and CDR2 sequences are SEHNR and FQNEAQ (reference sequence). The CDR3 contains 17 residues. CDR3 nucleotides: TGTGCCAGCAGCCACTCGATGAGTAGGAGCTCCTACAATGAGCAGTTCTTC. Translated, it gives CASSHSMSRSSYNEQFF.

This clonotype is categorized as large. This rearrangement joins TRBV19 to TRBJ2-1, with 8 bases fitting TRBD1. V dropped 3 bases and J dropped 10; count of bases not matched to a gene: 8. The CDR3 has 14 amino acids. Per the germline V gene, CDR1 is LNHDA and CDR2 is SQIVND (reference sequence). The CDR3 loop reads CASSIGTGVLEQFF. The CDR3 DNA sequence: TGTGCCAGTAGTATCGGGACAGGAGTTTTAGAGCAGTTCTTC.

The chain links TRBV9 to TRBJ2-5, with 12 nucleotides matching TRBD1. Germline V gene sequence: CDR1 SGDLS, CDR2 YYNGEE. The CDR3 sequence is 16 residues long. J gave up 4 bases and V 3 bases, and 7 bases lay outside the gene matches. The CDR3 region has the DNA TGTGCCAGCAGCGCGGGCGGGACAGGGGGCCGAGAGACCCAGTACTTC. Protein: CASSAGGTGGRETQYF.

The chain is built from TRBV7-2 and TRBJ2-5; 9 bases line up with TRBD2. Germline lookup yields CDR1 SGHTA and CDR2 FQGNSA. The V gene end was trimmed by 3 bases and the J gene end by 4 bases; junction bases not matched to a gene: 6. This CDR3 spans 15 amino acids. The CDR3 loop reads CASSFSGGGSETQYF. CDR3 DNA sequence: TGTGCCAGCAGCTTTAGCGGGGGTGGGTCAGAGACCCAGTACTTC.

The chain combines TRBV6-2 or TRBV6-3 with TRBJ2-7; possible D gene TRBD1, 6 bases. The CDR3 runs 14 residues. Germline V lookup: CDR1 MNHEY, CDR2 SVGEGT. The V gene lost 2 bases and the J gene lost 0 bases, with 8 bases spanning the gap. The CDR3 is CASSYRDNSYEQYF. The CDR3 DNA follows: TGTGCCAGCAGTTACCGGGACAACTCCTACGAGCAGTACTTC.

This clonotype was detected a few times. The rearrangement uses TRBV11-2 and TRBJ1-4; D is perhaps TRBD1 (6 bases). The germline V gene encodes CDR1 SGHAT and CDR2 FQNNGV. V was pared by 1 base and J by 8 bases, with 11 bases between. This CDR3 has 14 amino acids. The DNA of the CDR3 is TGTGCCAGCAGCTTAGGTACAGGGCGGGAAAAACTGTTTTTT. This sequence encodes CASSLGTGREKLFF.

This clonotype was counted a few times. This rearrangement joins TRBV6-4 to TRBJ1-5; D is ambiguous. Germline V gene sequence: CDR1 MRHNA, CDR2 SNTAGT. Trimming removed 3 bases at V and 4 bases at J, with 7 bases between. The CDR3 consists of 13 residues. In nucleotides, the CDR3 is TGTGCCAGCAGTGAGTCGGAAAATCAGCCCCAGCATTTT. Encoded protein: CASSESENQPQHF.

By share, this clonotype counts as large. The chain employs TRBV11-2 and TRBJ2-7, with a possible D match to TRBD1 (5 bases). Deletions cut 2 bases from V and 3 bases from J, with 11 bases between. CDR1 and CDR2 (germline): SGHAT, FQNNGV. The length of the CDR3 is 14 residues. The CDR3 sequence is CASSLSRVGYEQYF. The CDR3 DNA is TGTGCCAGCAGCTTAAGCAGGGTTGGCTACGAGCAGTACTTC.

The chain carries TRBV27 and TRBJ2-5; D gene uncertain. The V end lost 4 bases, the J end lost 5 bases, and 11 bases lay between the germline ends. In germline, CDR1 is MNHEY, CDR2 SMNVEV (reference sequence). CDR3 length: 13 residues. The CDR3 reads CASSYGSSETQYF. The CDR3 DNA reads TGTGCCAGCAGTTACGGGTCAAGCGAGACCCAGTACTTC.

This chain links TRBV7-9 with TRBJ1-6; 8 bases match TRBD1. Germline-derived CDR1 and CDR2 are SEHNR and FQNEAQ (reference sequence). V shed 5 bases and J 7 bases; nucleotides not matched to a gene: 7. The CDR3 is 15 amino acids. CDR3 region: CASSVTGGVNSPLHF. CDR3 nucleotide sequence: TGTGCCAGCAGCGTAACAGGGGGTGTCAATTCACCCCTCCACTTT. Full variable domain (remainder filled in from reference TRBV7-9 and TRBJ1-6): DTGVSQNPRHKITKRGQNVTFRCDPISEHNRLYWYRQTLGQGPEFLTYFQNEAQLEKSRLLSDRFSAERPKGSFSTLEIQRTEQGDSAMYLCASSVTGGVNSPLHFGNGTRLTVT.

The V call is TRBV6-2 or TRBV6-3, the J call TRBJ2-5, with 9 bases fitting TRBD1. This CDR3 is built from 15 residues. After removal of 5 bases from V and 11 bases from J, the junction contained 15 bases not matched to a gene. Germline V gene sequence: CDR1 MNHEY, CDR2 SVGEGT. Written as DNA, the CDR3 is TGTGCCAGCAGTGGCAGGGACAGGGCGAGGCCAGTTCAGTACTTC. It specifies CASSGRDRARPVQYF.

Details on this clonotype: Since a much larger clone is just one base distant, this may be a read error. This chain joins TRBV7-3 and TRBJ1-2; 8 nucleotides align to TRBD1. Germline V gene lookup returns CDR1 SGHTA and CDR2 FQGTGA. CDR3 length: 16 amino acids. The CDR3 loop is CASSLEPPGQGGGFTF. CDR3 nucleotide sequence: TGTGCCAGCAGCTTAGAGCCCCCCGGACAGGGTGGCGGCTTCACCTTC.

In its sample, this clonotype is hyperexpanded. V gene TRBV29-1 combines with J gene TRBJ2-7; D uncertain. From germline, CDR1 is SQVTM and CDR2 ANQGSEA. Trimming left V 1 base short and J 3 bases short, with 22 bases between. This CDR3 contains 17 residues. The CDR3 sequence: CSVEGAVIGLSDYEQYF. The CDR3 DNA reads as TGCAGCGTTGAAGGGGCGGTGATAGGGTTGTCGGACTACGAGCAGTACTTC.

This chain links TRBV9 with TRBJ1-4, with D possibly TRBD1 on 6 matching bases. The V and J ends lost 2 bases and 5 bases respectively, with 13 bases between them. Germline V gives CDR1 SGDLS, CDR2 YYNGEE. The length of the CDR3 is 15 residues. The CDR3 is CASSVYGTLNEKLFF. As DNA, the CDR3 is TGTGCCAGCAGCGTGTACGGGACACTGAATGAAAAACTGTTTTTT.

The genes are TRBV27 and TRBJ2-7; D may correspond to TRBD1 or TRBD2 (5 bases each). Germline V gene data show CDR1 as MNHEY and CDR2 as SMNVEV (reference sequence). The CDR3 has 14 amino acids. Trimming cost V 11 bases and J 4 bases, with 21 bases left between them. The CDR3 loop reads CACSRDGPLYEQYF. CDR3 sequence (DNA): TGTGCCTGTTCCCGGGACGGGCCCCTGTACGAGCAGTACTTC.

Written as DNA, the CDR3 is TGCGCCAGCAGTCCGACTCGTCGGTCCAAGGGACAGATCTATGGCTACACCTTC. Encoded protein: CASSPTRRSKGQIYGYTF. This chain uses TRBV5-1 with TRBJ1-2; TRBD1 agrees at 7 bases. V lost 5 bases to trimming and J lost 4 bases; unmatched junction nucleotides: 20. Germline V gene data show CDR1 as SGHRS and CDR2 as YFSETQ. The CDR3 covers 18 residues.

This clonotype was counted between two and nine times. The V gene is TRBV2, the J gene TRBJ1-3, with D perhaps TRBD1 (5 bases). Germline assignment: CDR1 SNHLY and CDR2 FYNNEI. Trimming stripped 7 bases from V and 2 bases from J, with 15 bases between. CDR3 length: 15 residues. In nucleotides, the CDR3 is TGTGCCAGCAAGGAATGGGGCTTAACTGGAAACACCATATATTTT. Residues: CASKEWGLTGNTIYF.